The clone carrying this TCR beta chain has only a few counts. This entry belongs to a study of T cells after yellow fever vaccination. V trimming: 5 bases; J trimming: 4 bases; junction bases outside the gene matches: 8. From germline, CDR1 is MDHEN and CDR2 SYDVKM. The CDR3 has 15 residues. TCRdb independently ran MiXCR on the 5' RACE reads; one entry per CDR3 protein. The table includes about 550,000 distinct CDR3 sequences, 15% to 20% detected once. The receptor was isolated from a man younger than 45 who received the YFV17D yellow fever vaccine. This chain uses TRBV28 with TRBJ2-5; 9 bases are a match to TRBD1. The sequencing here drew on PBMCs, taken 15 days after the yellow fever booster vaccination. In DNA form, the CDR3 reads TGTGCCAGCAGTATCGGGACAGGGCTGGGAGAGACCCAGTACTTC. It yields the protein CASSIGTGLGETQYF.